These 2 T cell receptor beta chains share one sample of origin, sequenced in a study of CD8 T cells in ankylosing spondylitis. Which antigens these TCRs recognize remains unknown. Findings and limits, study-wide: Within ankylosing spondylitis blood, a TCR beta motif made up of eight highly homologous variants appeared to be characteristic.

TCRdb reprocessed the 5' RACE reads via MiXCR and lists one record per CDR3 protein. This table has 750,000 to 850,000 distinct CDR3 sequences, 10% to 15% appearing once. The source material was blood, either unsorted or a sorted T cell fraction (not recorded which). All receptors come from a male donor with ankylosing spondylitis.

The chain is built from TRBV5-1 and TRBJ2-1, with a weak D call TRBD2 (5 bases). Per the germline V gene, CDR1 is SGHRS and CDR2 is YFSETQ. This CDR3 spans 14 amino acids. V lost 3 bases to trimming and J lost 2 bases, with 9 bases between them. CDR3 amino acids: CASSSGDAYNEQFF. CDR3 DNA sequence: TGCGCCAGCAGCTCCGGGGATGCCTACAATGAGCAGTTCTTC.

The chain uses TRBV25-1 and TRBJ2-1; 7 positions agree with TRBD2. The CDR3 is made up of 15 amino acids. CDR1 is MGHDK, CDR2 SYGVNS, per germline. V dropped 3 bases and J dropped 3; count of bases not matched to a gene: 5. CDR3 in amino acids: CASSDAREIYNEQFF. DNA of the CDR3: TGTGCCAGCAGTGACGCGCGGGAGATCTACAATGAGCAGTTCTTC. The full variable domain, in which reference TRBV25-1 and TRBJ2-1 provide the parts outside the CDR3, is EADIYQTPRYLVIGTGKKITLECSQTMGHDKMYWYQQDPGMELHLIHYSYGVNSTEKGDLSSESTVSRIRTEHFPLTLESARPSHTSQYLCASSDAREIYNEQFFGPGTRLTVL.